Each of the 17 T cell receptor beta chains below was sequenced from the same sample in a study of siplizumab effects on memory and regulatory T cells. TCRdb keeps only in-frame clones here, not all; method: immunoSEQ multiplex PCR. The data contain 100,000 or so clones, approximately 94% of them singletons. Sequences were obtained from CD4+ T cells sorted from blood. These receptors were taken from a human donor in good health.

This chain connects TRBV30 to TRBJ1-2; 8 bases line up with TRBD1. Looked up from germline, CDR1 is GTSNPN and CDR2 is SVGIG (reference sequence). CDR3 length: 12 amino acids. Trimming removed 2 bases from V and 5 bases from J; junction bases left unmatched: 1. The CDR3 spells CAWSTGGYGYTF. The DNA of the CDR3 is TGTGCCTGGAGTACAGGGGGATATGGCTACACCTTC.

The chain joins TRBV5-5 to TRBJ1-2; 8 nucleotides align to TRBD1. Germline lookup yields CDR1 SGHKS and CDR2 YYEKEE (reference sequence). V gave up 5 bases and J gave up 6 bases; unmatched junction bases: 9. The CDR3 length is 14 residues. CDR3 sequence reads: CASRAPGTGDGYTF. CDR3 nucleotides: TGTGCCAGCAGAGCCCCCGGGACAGGCGATGGCTACACCTTC.

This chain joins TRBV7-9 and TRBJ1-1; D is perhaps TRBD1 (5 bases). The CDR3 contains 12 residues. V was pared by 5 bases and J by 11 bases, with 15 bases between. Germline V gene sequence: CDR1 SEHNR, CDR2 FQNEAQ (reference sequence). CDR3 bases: TGTGCCAGCAGCGAGGGGCGGGTCGCGGCTTTCTTT. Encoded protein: CASSEGRVAAFF. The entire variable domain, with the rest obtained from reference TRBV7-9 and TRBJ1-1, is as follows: DTGVSQNPRHKITKRGQNVTFRCDPISEHNRLYWYRQTLGQGPEFLTYFQNEAQLEKSRLLSDRFSAERPKGSFSTLEIQRTEQGDSAMYLCASSEGRVAAFFGQGTRLTVV.

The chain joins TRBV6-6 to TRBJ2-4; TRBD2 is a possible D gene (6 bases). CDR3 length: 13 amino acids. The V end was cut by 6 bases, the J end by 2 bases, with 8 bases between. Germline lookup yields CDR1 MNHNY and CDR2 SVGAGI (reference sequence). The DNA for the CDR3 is TGTGCCAGCAGGGAGGGATCCAAAAACATTCAGTACTTC. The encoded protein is CASREGSKNIQYF.

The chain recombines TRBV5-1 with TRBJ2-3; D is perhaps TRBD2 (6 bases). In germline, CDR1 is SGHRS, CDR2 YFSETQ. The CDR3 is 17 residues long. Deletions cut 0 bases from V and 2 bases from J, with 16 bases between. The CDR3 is CASSLAAGGLDTDTQYF. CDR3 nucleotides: TGCGCCAGCAGCTTGGCCGCCGGAGGGCTCGACACAGATACGCAGTATTTT.

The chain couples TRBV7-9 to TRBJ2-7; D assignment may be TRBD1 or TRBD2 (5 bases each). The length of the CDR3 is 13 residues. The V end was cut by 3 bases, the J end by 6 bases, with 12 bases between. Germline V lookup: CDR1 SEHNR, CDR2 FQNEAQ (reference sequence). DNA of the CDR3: TGTGCCAGCAGCTTGCTGGGGGTAGGCGAGCAGTACTTC. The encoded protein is CASSLLGVGEQYF.

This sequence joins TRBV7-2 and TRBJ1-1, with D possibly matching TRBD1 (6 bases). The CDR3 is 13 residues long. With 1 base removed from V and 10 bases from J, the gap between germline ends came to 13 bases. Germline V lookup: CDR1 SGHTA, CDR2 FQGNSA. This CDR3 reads CASSLGGEGVAFF. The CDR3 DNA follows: TGTGCCAGCAGCTTAGGAGGTGAGGGGGTAGCTTTCTTT.

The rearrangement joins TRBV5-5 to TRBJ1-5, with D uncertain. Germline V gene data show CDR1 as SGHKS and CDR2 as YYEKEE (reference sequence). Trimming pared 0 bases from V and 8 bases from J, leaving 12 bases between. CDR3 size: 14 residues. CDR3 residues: CASSLETGLKPQHF. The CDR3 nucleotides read TGTGCCAGCAGCTTGGAAACGGGATTAAAGCCCCAGCATTTT.

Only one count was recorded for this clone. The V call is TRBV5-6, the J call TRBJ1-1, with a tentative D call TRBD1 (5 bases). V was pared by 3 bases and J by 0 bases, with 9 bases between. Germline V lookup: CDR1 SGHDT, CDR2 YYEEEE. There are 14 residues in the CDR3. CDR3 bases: TGTGCCAGCAGCTGGGGACGGATGAACACTGAAGCTTTCTTT. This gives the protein CASSWGRMNTEAFF.

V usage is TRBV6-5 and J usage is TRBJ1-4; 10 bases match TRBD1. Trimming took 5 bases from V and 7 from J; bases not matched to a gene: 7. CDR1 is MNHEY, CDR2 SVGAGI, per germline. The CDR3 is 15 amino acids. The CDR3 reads CASSQRDRGREKLFF. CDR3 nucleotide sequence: TGTGCCAGCAGTCAACGGGACAGGGGACGTGAAAAACTGTTTTTT.

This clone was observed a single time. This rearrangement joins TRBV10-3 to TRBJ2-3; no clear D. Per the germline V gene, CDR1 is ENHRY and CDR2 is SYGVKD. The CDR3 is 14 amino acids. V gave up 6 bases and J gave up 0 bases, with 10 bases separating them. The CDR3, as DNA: TGTGCCATCAGCCATATCGGGAGCACAGATACGCAGTATTTT. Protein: CAISHIGSTDTQYF.

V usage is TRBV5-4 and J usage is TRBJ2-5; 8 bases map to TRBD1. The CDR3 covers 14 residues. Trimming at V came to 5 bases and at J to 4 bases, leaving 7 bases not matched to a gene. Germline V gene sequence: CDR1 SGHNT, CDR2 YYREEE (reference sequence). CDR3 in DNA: TGTGCCAGCAGAAGGCAGGGGGCCGGAGAGACCCAGTACTTC. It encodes CASRRQGAGETQYF. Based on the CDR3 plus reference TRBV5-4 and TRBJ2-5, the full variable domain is ETGVTQSPTHLIKTRGQQVTLRCSSQSGHNTVSWYQQALGQGPQFIFQYYREEENGRGNFPPRFSGLQFPNYSSELNVNALELDDSALYLCASRRQGAGETQYFGPGTRLLVL.

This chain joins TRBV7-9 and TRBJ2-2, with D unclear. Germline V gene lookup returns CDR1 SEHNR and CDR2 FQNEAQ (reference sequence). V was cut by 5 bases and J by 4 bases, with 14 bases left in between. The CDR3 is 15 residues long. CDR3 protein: CASSPTTWGTGELFF. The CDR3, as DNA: TGTGCCAGCAGCCCCACCACTTGGGGCACCGGGGAGCTGTTTTTT.

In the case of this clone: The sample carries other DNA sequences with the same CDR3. DNA for the CDR3: TGTGCCAGCTCACCACGGCTTCAAGAGACCCAGTACTTC. Translating gives CASSPRLQETQYF. This chain uses TRBV18 with TRBJ2-5, with D uncertain. Trimming removed 1 base from V and 2 bases from J, with 5 bases in between. The CDR3 is 13 amino acids. Germline loops: CDR1 KGHSH, CDR2 LQKENI.

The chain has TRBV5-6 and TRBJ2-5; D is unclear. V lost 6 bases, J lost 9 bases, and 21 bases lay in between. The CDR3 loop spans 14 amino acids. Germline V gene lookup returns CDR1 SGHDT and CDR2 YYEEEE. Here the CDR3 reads CASMGRDVSWAQYF. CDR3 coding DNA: TGTGCCAGCATGGGTAGAGACGTCAGTTGGGCCCAGTACTTC.

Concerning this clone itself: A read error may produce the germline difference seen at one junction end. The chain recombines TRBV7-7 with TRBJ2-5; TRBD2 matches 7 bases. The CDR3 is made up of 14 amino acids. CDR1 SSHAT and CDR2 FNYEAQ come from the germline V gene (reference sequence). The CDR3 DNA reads TGTGCTAGCAGCCAGACTAGCAGACAGGAGACCCAGTACTTC. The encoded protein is CASSQTSRQETQYF.

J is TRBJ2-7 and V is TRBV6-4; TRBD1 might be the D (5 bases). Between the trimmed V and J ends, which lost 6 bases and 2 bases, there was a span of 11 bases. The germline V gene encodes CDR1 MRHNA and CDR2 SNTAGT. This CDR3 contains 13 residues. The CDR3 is CASSSDRPYEQYF. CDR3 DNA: TGTGCCAGCAGCTCCGACAGACCCTACGAGCAGTACTTC.